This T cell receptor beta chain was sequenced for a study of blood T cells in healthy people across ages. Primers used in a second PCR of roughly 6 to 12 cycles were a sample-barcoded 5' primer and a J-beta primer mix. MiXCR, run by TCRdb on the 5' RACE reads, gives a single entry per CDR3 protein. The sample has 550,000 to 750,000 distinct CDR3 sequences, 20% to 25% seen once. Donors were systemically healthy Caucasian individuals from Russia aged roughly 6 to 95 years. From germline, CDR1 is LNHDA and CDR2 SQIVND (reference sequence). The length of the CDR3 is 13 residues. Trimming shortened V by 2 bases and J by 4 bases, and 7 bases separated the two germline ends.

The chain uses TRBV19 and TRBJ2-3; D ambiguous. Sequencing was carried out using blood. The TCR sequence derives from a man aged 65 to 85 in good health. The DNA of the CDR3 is TGTGCCAGTAGTATAAAAACCCCAGATACGCAGTATTTT. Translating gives CASSIKTPDTQYF.